These 18 T cell receptor beta chains came from one sample sequenced in a study of blood T cell repertoires in COVID-19. This table comes from immunoSEQ multiplex PCR, and its TCRdb copy is limited to in-frame clones, with some not included. The table has about 430,000 clones, about 88% seen once. The sequencing input was PBMCs or T cells enriched from blood (not recorded which). These receptors came from a woman younger than 30 who had been exposed to COVID-19.

The rearrangement uses TRBV5-1 and TRBJ1-4, with 9 bases identical to TRBD1. With 4 bases clipped from V and 5 bases from J, the junction kept 3 bases outside the gene matches. There are 14 residues in the CDR3. Germline V gene sequence: CDR1 SGHRS, CDR2 YFSETQ. CDR3 in amino acids: CASSLTGGNEKLFF. In DNA form, the CDR3 reads TGCGCCAGCAGCCTGACAGGGGGAAATGAAAAACTGTTTTTT.

V and J are TRBV7-2 and TRBJ2-3, with TRBD2 identical over 11 bases. The V gene's germline CDR1 is SGHTA and CDR2 FQGNSA. The CDR3 is 20 amino acids. After removal of 0 bases from V and 3 bases from J, the junction contained 14 bases not matched to a gene. The CDR3, as DNA: TGTGCCAGCAGCTTAGCGCCTAGCGGGGGGCCCTTTCTGAGGACAGATACGCAGTATTTT. Translated, it gives CASSLAPSGGPFLRTDTQYF.

J is TRBJ2-2 and V is TRBV7-8; TRBD2 aligns across 9 bases. The CDR3 has 15 residues. The germline CDR1 and CDR2 sequences are SGHVS and FQNEAQ. Unmatched junction bases numbered 4, after V lost 3 bases and J lost 5 bases. The CDR3 loop reads CASSLAGGRTGELFF. The CDR3 nucleotides read TGTGCCAGCAGCTTGGCGGGGGGGAGAACCGGGGAGCTGTTTTTT. The full variable domain, in which reference TRBV7-8 and TRBJ2-2 provide the parts outside the CDR3, is GAGVSQSPRYKVAKRGQDVALRCDPISGHVSLFWYQQALGQGPEFLTYFQNEAQLDKSGLPSDRFFAERPEGSVSTLKIQRTQQEDSAVYLCASSLAGGRTGELFFGEGSRLTVL.

The count of this clone is one. The chain has TRBV5-6 and TRBJ1-4, with a possible D match to TRBD1 (6 bases). Per the germline V gene, CDR1 is SGHDT and CDR2 is YYEEEE. Trimming took 4 bases from V and 4 from J, leaving 8 bases between them. The CDR3 has 13 residues. In nucleotides, the CDR3 is TGTGCCAGCAGCGGACAGTTTAATGAAAAACTGTTTTTT. Translating it yields CASSGQFNEKLFF.

This rearrangement joins TRBV5-1 to TRBJ2-5, with D possibly being TRBD2 (7 bases). The germline V gene encodes CDR1 SGHRS and CDR2 YFSETQ. The CDR3 runs 12 residues. Trimming took 5 bases from V and 5 from J, leaving 10 bases between them. This chain's CDR3 is CASRSGGETQYF. The CDR3 DNA is TGCGCCAGCAGATCGGGGGGCGAGACCCAGTACTTC.

The chain joins TRBV20-1 to TRBJ1-5; D unresolved. Germline lookup yields CDR1 DFQATT and CDR2 SNEGSKA (reference sequence). The V gene lost 0 bases and the J gene lost 9 bases, with 6 bases spanning the gap. The CDR3 has 11 amino acids. The CDR3 nucleotides are TGCAGTGCTAGAGAGGGAGGGCCCCAGCATTTT. Protein product: CSAREGGPQHF.

This chain connects TRBV2 to TRBJ1-2; 7 positions agree with TRBD1. The CDR3 is 15 residues long. Germline lookup yields CDR1 SNHLY and CDR2 FYNNEI. The ends lost 6 bases at V and 3 bases at J; junction bases unmatched: 10. The DNA of the CDR3 is TGTGCCAGCAGGAGTAACAGGGGTCACGACTATGGCTACACCTTC. This sequence encodes CASRSNRGHDYGYTF.

CDR3 protein: CASSLYLRNYGYTF. CDR3 sequence (DNA): TGTGCCAGCAGTTTATATCTCAGGAACTATGGCTACACCTTC. The chain recombines TRBV28 with TRBJ1-2, with unresolved D. The ends were cut back, 1 base at V and 2 bases at J, with 8 bases in the middle. Per germline, CDR1 MDHEN and CDR2 SYDVKM. The CDR3 sequence is 14 residues long.

The CDR3 is CASSIRGTSGVTYEQYF. CDR3 nucleotide sequence: TGTGCCAGTAGTATAAGGGGGACTAGCGGGGTCACCTACGAGCAGTACTTC. V and J are TRBV19 and TRBJ2-7; TRBD2 matches at 13 bases. CDR1 is LNHDA and CDR2 is SQIVND in the germline V gene (reference sequence). V gave up 2 bases and J gave up 2 bases; unmatched junction bases: 6. The CDR3 extends over 17 amino acids.

V gene TRBV11-2 combines with J gene TRBJ1-3, with 8 bases aligning to TRBD1. Germline V gene lookup returns CDR1 SGHAT and CDR2 FQNNGV. V lost 0 bases, J lost 4 bases, and 14 bases stayed unmatched. The CDR3 length is 19 residues. CDR3 nucleotide sequence: TGTGCCAGCAGCTTAGATCGGGGCCGGACAGGGCGCCCGGGAAACACCATATATTTT. This codes for CASSLDRGRTGRPGNTIYF.

The V gene is TRBV30, the J gene TRBJ2-1, with 9 bases that match TRBD2. The V segment lost 7 bases and the J segment 0 bases; nucleotides outside the gene matches: 7. The CDR3 extends over 15 amino acids. Per germline, CDR1 GTSNPN and CDR2 SVGIG (reference sequence). The CDR3 nucleotides read TGTGCCTTAGATAGCGGGGGATTCTCCTACAATGAGCAGTTCTTC. It codes for CALDSGGFSYNEQFF. Based on the CDR3 plus reference TRBV30 and TRBJ2-1, the full variable domain is SQTIHQWPATLVQPVGSPLSLECTVEGTSNPNLYWYRQAAGRGLQLLFYSVGIGQISSEVPQNLSASRPQDRQFILSSKKLLLSDSGFYLCALDSGGFSYNEQFFGPGTRLTVL.

The chain combines TRBV6-2 or TRBV6-3 with TRBJ2-1; 7 positions match TRBD2. CDR3 length: 16 residues. Germline V gives CDR1 MNHEY, CDR2 SVGEGT. V shed 0 bases, J shed 0 bases, and the junction held 2 bases outside the gene matches. CDR3 in DNA: TGTGCCAGCAGTTACTCCGGCGGGGGCTCCTACAATGAGCAGTTCTTC. Translating gives CASSYSGGGSYNEQFF.

The chain has TRBV28 and TRBJ1-2; TRBD1 aligns across 7 bases. Germline trimming cut 4 bases from V and 7 bases from J; bases unmatched to any gene: 3. The CDR3 totals 12 residues. Germline CDR1 and CDR2: MDHEN and SYDVKM. CDR3 loop: CASSSGTVGYTF. CDR3 in DNA: TGTGCCAGCAGTTCAGGGACAGTTGGCTACACCTTC.

The V gene is TRBV7-2, the J gene TRBJ2-7, with 7 nucleotides matching TRBD2. Per germline, CDR1 SGHTA and CDR2 FQGNSA. The CDR3 spans 15 residues. V lost 2 bases to trimming and J lost 4 bases; unmatched junction nucleotides: 8. CDR3 DNA sequence: TGTGCCAGCAGCTTAAGTAGCGGGCGGATGTACGAGCAGTACTTC. Translated: CASSLSSGRMYEQYF.

This chain joins TRBV5-1 and TRBJ1-6, with a possible D match to TRBD1 (6 bases). Germline CDR1 is SGHRS and CDR2 is YFSETQ. The CDR3 is made up of 15 amino acids. V was clipped by 0 bases and J by 7 bases, with 11 bases between them. In DNA, the CDR3 is TGCGCCAGCAGCTTGGAAGCAGGGGCCAATTCACCCCTCCACTTT. This translates into CASSLEAGANSPLHF.

V is TRBV19 and J is TRBJ2-2; TRBD1 matches at 7 bases. The CDR3 contains 21 residues. V shed 0 bases and J 1 base; nucleotides not matched to a gene: 17. The germline V gene encodes CDR1 LNHDA and CDR2 SQIVND (reference sequence). As DNA, the CDR3 is TGTGCCAGTAGTATAGATCGGGTGACAGGGTATCGGAAAGGGAACACCGGGGAGCTGTTTTTT. It translates to CASSIDRVTGYRKGNTGELFF.

The chain is built from TRBV7-8 and TRBJ1-6; the match to TRBD1 covers 11 bases. The CDR3 has 18 residues. Trimming took 4 bases from V and 9 from J; bases not matched to a gene: 14. Germline V CDR1 and CDR2: SGHVS, FQNEAQ. The CDR3 nucleotides are TGTGCCAGCAGCTCCGCCGGGACAGGGGGAGGGGAGACTTCACCCCTCCACTTT. This gives the protein CASSSAGTGGGETSPLHF.

This clone has only one observation. This chain connects TRBV23-1 to TRBJ1-2, with a possible D match to TRBD1 (6 bases). TRBV23-1 carries the ORF label, with uncertain function. This CDR3 contains 14 residues. Trimming removed 7 bases at V and 4 bases at J, with 16 bases between. The CDR3: CASNQTGSGYGYTF. The CDR3 DNA sequence: TGCGCCAGCAACCAAACAGGGAGCGGCTATGGCTACACCTTC.